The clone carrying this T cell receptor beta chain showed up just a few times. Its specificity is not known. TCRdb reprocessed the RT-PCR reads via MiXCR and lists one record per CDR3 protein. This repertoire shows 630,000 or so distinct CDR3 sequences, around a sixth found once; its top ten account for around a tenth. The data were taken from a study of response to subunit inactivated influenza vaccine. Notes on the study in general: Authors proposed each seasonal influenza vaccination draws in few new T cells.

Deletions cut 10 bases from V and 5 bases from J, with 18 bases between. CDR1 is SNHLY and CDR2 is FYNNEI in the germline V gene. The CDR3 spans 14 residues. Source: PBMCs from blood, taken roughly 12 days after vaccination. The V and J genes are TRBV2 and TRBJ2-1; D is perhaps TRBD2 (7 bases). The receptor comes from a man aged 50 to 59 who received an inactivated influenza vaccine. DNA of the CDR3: TGTGCCATGCTGTCGGGGGGCATAAACAATGAGCAGTTCTTC. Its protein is CAMLSGGINNEQFF.